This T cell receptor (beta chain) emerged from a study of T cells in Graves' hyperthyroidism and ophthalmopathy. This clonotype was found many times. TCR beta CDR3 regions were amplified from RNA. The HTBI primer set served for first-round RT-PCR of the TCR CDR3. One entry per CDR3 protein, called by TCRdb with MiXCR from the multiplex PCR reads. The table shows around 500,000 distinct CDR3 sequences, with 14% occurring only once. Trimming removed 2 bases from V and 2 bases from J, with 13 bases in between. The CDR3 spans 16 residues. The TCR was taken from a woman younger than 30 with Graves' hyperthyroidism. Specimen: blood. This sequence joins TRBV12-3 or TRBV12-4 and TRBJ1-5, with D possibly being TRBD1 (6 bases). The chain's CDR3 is CASSLRPEGGNQPQHF. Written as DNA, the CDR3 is TGTGCCAGCAGTTTACGGCCTGAGGGGGGCAATCAGCCCCAGCATTTT.